The rows below give T cell receptor beta chains drawn from one sample of a study of blood T cell repertoires in COVID-19. Profiling relied on immunoSEQ multiplex PCR, and the TCRdb table lists in-frame clones only, not all of them. The repertoire holds roughly 140,000 clones, more than 75% seen once, with around 4% in the top ten. The sample taken for sequencing was peripheral blood. The receptor set was obtained from a man between 60 and 75 years old with acute or convalescent COVID-19. The CDR3 runs from the conserved cysteine through the conserved F or W. The D gene is left open where the match is weak. The listing skips clone size in some rows; elsewhere it reads once, few, many or a size class.

abundance	v_gene	j_gene	d_gene	CDR3aa	CDR3nt
-	TRBV19	TRBJ1-2	TRBD1	CASRVTGGISYGYTF	TGTGCCAGTAGAGTCACAGGGGGCATCTCCTATGGCTACACCTTC
-	TRBV29-1	TRBJ2-1	TRBD2	CSAGDYRNEQFF	TGCAGCGCTGGGGACTATAGGAATGAGCAGTTCTTC
-	TRBV23-1	TRBJ2-7	-	CASTSAQGRAYEQYF	TGCGCCAGCACCTCCGCCCAGGGCCGGGCCTACGAGCAGTACTTC
few	TRBV2	TRBJ2-3	-	CASSELARTQYF	TGTGCCAGCAGTGAACTAGCGCGTACGCAGTATTTT
-	TRBV28	TRBJ2-7	TRBD1	CASSWGDRGQF	TGTGCCAGCAGTTGGGGGGACAGGGGACAATTC
-	TRBV6-5	TRBJ2-3	-	CATALAHGGDTQYF	TGTGCCACCGCTCTGGCTCATGGCGGAGATACGCAGTATTTT
-	TRBV28	TRBJ2-6	-	CASSTAEGANVLTF	TGTGCCAGCAGCACAGCGGAGGGGGCCAACGTCCTGACTTTC
-	TRBV9	TRBJ2-7	TRBD2	CASSPPAGGPEEQYF	TGTGCCAGCAGCCCCCCAGCGGGAGGGCCCGAAGAGCAGTACTTC
-	TRBV10-1	TRBJ1-2	-	CASSDGTLYGYTF	TGCGCCAGCAGTGACGGGACACTCTATGGCTACACCTTC
few	TRBV27	TRBJ1-1	-	CASTKTEGTEAFF	TGTGCCAGCACCAAGACGGAGGGTACTGAAGCTTTCTTT
-	TRBV20-1	TRBJ1-1	-	CSAKGDTEAFF	TGCAGTGCTAAAGGGGACACTGAAGCTTTCTTT
few	TRBV5-1	TRBJ2-1	-	CASSQPGRYNEQFF	TGCGCCAGCAGCCAACCAGGAAGGTACAATGAGCAGTTCTTC
few	TRBV5-6	TRBJ1-4	TRBD1	CASSKQGITNEKLFF	TGTGCCAGCAGCAAACAGGGGATCACTAATGAAAAACTGTTTTTT
-	TRBV6-6	TRBJ2-3	-	CASSYSGGITDTQYF	TGTGCCAGCAGTTACTCGGGCGGGATCACAGATACGCAGTATTTT
-	TRBV28	TRBJ2-7	-	CASSQGENIWSF	TGTGCCAGCAGTCAAGGGGAAAACATTTGGAGCTTC
few	TRBV7-2	TRBJ2-7	-	CASSLGASFYEQYF	TGTGCCAGCAGCTTAGGTGCTAGCTTTTACGAGCAGTACTTC
-	TRBV21-1	TRBJ2-7	-	CASSSRPREGYEQYF	TGTGCCAGCAGCAGCCGTCCGCGGGAGGGTTACGAGCAGTACTTC
once	TRBV12-3/TRBV12-4	TRBJ1-1	-	CASSLTGEKAFF	TGTGCCAGCAGTTTAACGGGGGAAAAAGCTTTCTTT
few	TRBV11-1	TRBJ2-7	TRBD2	CASSLETSGSYEQYF	TGTGCCAGCAGCTTAGAAACTAGCGGGAGCTACGAGCAGTACTTC
once	TRBV4-1	TRBJ2-5	-	CASSQDGSRLAGTVGRGTQYF	TGCGCCAGCAGCCAAGATGGTTCGAGGTTGGCGGGAACCGTAGGGCGCGGGACCCAGTACTTC
once	TRBV5-4	TRBJ1-2	-	CASSLARRERGGYTF	TGTGCCAGCAGCTTGGCCAGGAGGGAACGGGGTGGCTACACCTTC
-	TRBV13	TRBJ2-7	-	CASSPRFSSRNYEQYF	TGTGCCAGCAGCCCCCGCTTTTCTAGCCGAAACTACGAGCAGTACTTC
once	TRBV30	TRBJ1-5	-	CAVQTGGGDQPQHF	TGTGCCGTACAAACAGGCGGGGGGGATCAGCCCCAGCATTTT
-	TRBV14	TRBJ2-1	TRBD2	CASSQLAGPPREQFF	TGTGCCAGCAGCCAACTAGCGGGCCCCCCCAGGGAGCAGTTCTTC
few	TRBV10-2	TRBJ1-5	-	CASPPEPQHF	TGCGCCAGCCCTCCCGAGCCCCAGCATTTT
few	TRBV28	TRBJ2-7	TRBD2	CASTPLLAAYEQYF	TGTGCCAGCACCCCCCTTCTAGCGGCCTACGAGCAGTACTTC